This TCR beta chain was identified in a study of identical twins. CDR1 MGHRA and CDR2 YSYEKL come from the germline V gene. V shed 0 bases and J shed 5 bases, with 7 bases lying between them. The CDR3 consists of 13 residues. Findings and caveats of the study: One should note that invariant MAIT and iNKT cells could partly confound zero-insertion analyses. Sequences that were out-of-frame, alpha and twin-shared displayed an excess of low generation probability. Carriage of fewer insertions was seen in abundant cord blood beta clonotypes, whereas memory repertoires showed none.

A template switching step contributed a universal primer site, while unique molecular identifiers were present in the cDNA. From the 5' RACE reads, TCRdb called clonotypes with MiXCR, one entry per CDR3 protein. This sample has around 370,000 distinct CDR3 sequences, with roughly 9% found just once. This clonotype occurred many times. No antigen is known for it. The TCR originated in a woman aged 45-65 years in good health. Specimen: naive T cells sorted from blood. V usage is TRBV4-1 and J usage is TRBJ1-1; D remains ambiguous. CDR3 DNA sequence: TGCGCCAGCAGCCAAGATGGGGAGACTGAAGCTTTCTTT. It codes for CASSQDGETEAFF.